At least ten counts were recorded for the clone carrying this TCR beta chain. The data were obtained in a study of low-dose radiotherapy and immunotherapy resistance in tumors. The CDR3 is 17 amino acids. The germline CDR1 and CDR2 sequences are SGHDT and YYEEEE. Trimming at V came to 4 bases and at J to 2 bases, leaving 8 bases not matched to a gene. Documented time point: after trial treatment. The treatment: LDRT plus nivolumab, ipilimumab, low-dose cyclophosphamide and aspirin (RACIN trial). Nivolumab, ipilimumab, aspirin, low-dose cyclophosphamide and low-dose radiotherapy were all administered to the donors. Eligibility was restricted to patients presenting with advanced solid tumors that lacked tumor-infiltrating lymphocytes. cDNA synthesis used a TRAV/TRBV-specific primer set for both chains. A constant-region primer paired with the V-primer adapter amplified TCRs over about 19 PCR cycles. After the mRNA was isolated, it was amplified using in vitro transcription. TCRdb reanalysed the reads using MiXCR and keeps one entry per CDR3 protein. The data hold approximately 100,000 distinct CDR3 sequences, with around 21% observed a single time.

Sequenced material: PBMCs, taken after low-dose radiotherapy plus immunotherapy. This clonotype originated in a male donor with prostate cancer. The chain has TRBV5-6 and TRBJ2-3; 12 bases align to TRBD2. CDR3 amino acids: CASSRELAGGLTDTQYF. In DNA, the CDR3 is TGTGCCAGCAGCCGGGAACTAGCGGGGGGCCTCACAGATACGCAGTATTTT.